This TCR beta chain was profiled in a study of neurological immune-mediated disorders. Whole-study context: The disease course was relapsing-remitting in roughly 31 and secondary progressive in about 9% of the roughly 34 multiple sclerosis patients. Whole-study findings and limits: It was the repertoires of 18 of 34 multiple sclerosis patients that phylogenetic grouping placed in one related-CDR3 cluster, which is a possible signature. No link was found between any clinical or MRI feature and the multiple sclerosis repertoire cluster.

The table lists this clonotype with many counts. No antigen is known for it. Synthesis of cDNA was performed by 5'RACE using 10-nucleotide random UMIs. One entry per CDR3 protein, called by TCRdb with MiXCR from the 5' RACE reads. This sample has roughly 70,000 distinct CDR3 sequences, with 4.8% found just once. Sequenced material: PBMCs. This receptor was taken from a woman between 65 and 79 years old with multiple sclerosis.

CDR3 sequence reads: CASSLEGLTNYGYTF. CDR3 nucleotide sequence: TGTGCCAGCAGTTTGGAGGGGTTAACGAACTATGGCTACACCTTC. This chain connects TRBV6-6 to TRBJ1-2; D might be TRBD1 (5 bases). The V end lost 4 bases, the J end lost 2 bases, and 14 bases lay between the germline ends. The length of the CDR3 is 15 residues. Germline CDR1 and CDR2: MNHNY and SVGAGI (reference sequence).